This T cell receptor (beta chain) is drawn from a study of PD-1 blockade in classical Hodgkin lymphoma. Across the study: Patients were treated with nivolumab at 3 mg/kg, and this was given intravenously every 2 weeks.

Study-wide findings and caveats: While CD8+ TCR diversity did not rise significantly by C4D1, CD4+ TCR diversity did. Similar baseline diversity was found in complete responders and newly diagnosed patients.

On this clone itself: Antigen specificity is unknown.

Every patient was affected by relapse after autologous stem cell transplantation, while exposure to brentuximab vedotin was not uniform. Only in-frame clones appear in the TCRdb table, and some are missing; sequencing was by immunoSEQ multiplex PCR. The data hold around 50,000 clones, with 80% to 95% observed a single time. The material was peripheral blood mononuclear cells (PBMCs), obtained before the second cycle of nivolumab. This TCR derives from a human donor with classical Hodgkin lymphoma.

The CDR3 protein is CAIKGDKDNEQFF. CDR3 sequence (DNA): TGTGCCATCAAAGGGGATAAAGACAATGAGCAGTTCTTC. The chain is built from TRBV10-3 and TRBJ2-1; possible D gene TRBD1, 5 bases. V dropped 7 bases and J dropped 5 bases, with 12 bases sitting between them. The CDR3 has 13 amino acids. Germline V gene lookup returns CDR1 ENHRY and CDR2 SYGVKD.